These 26 T cell receptor beta chains share one sample of origin, sequenced in a study of tumor and adjacent non-tumor tissue in lung cancer. The template was RNA from unsorted bulk tissue. Distant lung tissue was collected more than 3 cm away from the tumor edge. The library came from three nested PCR rounds adapted from ARM-PCR protocols. TCRdb called the multiplex PCR reads again in MiXCR, with one record for every CDR3 protein. The sample lists some 100,000 distinct CDR3 sequences; roughly 78% were seen once. Sequenced material: distant non-tumor lung tissue. The source of these receptors is a man in his 60s with small cell lung cancer.

About this clonotype: At one boundary the junction diverges from the germline segment, which might be a read error. This chain joins TRBV11-3 and TRBJ2-2; TRBD2 might be the D (6 bases). Germline V lookup: CDR1 SGHNT, CDR2 YENEEA. The CDR3 runs 17 residues. CDR3 in DNA: TGTGCCAGCAGCTTAAATGGTATATCCGACGGGACCGGGGGGCTGTTTTTT. Its translation is CASSLNGISDGTGGLFF.

Worth noting for this clonotype: A junction end diverges from the germline sequence, so it may reflect a read error. This rearrangement joins TRBV29-1 to TRBJ2-7; the match to TRBD1 covers 12 bases. The length of the CDR3 is 15 residues. CDR1 is SQVTM, CDR2 ANQGSEA, per germline. The CDR3 sequence: CSVGTSGTGGDEKYF. The CDR3 DNA reads as TGCAGCGTGGGAACTTCCGGGACAGGGGGCGACGAGAAGTACTTC.

The chain recombines TRBV11-2 with TRBJ2-1; D perhaps matches TRBD1 (6 bases). With 2 bases removed from V and 13 bases from J, the gap between germline ends came to 18 bases. Germline V gene data show CDR1 as SGHAT and CDR2 as FQNNGV. This CDR3 region has 14 residues. CDR3 region: CASSLSTGYKEQFF. DNA for the CDR3: TGTGCCAGCAGCTTATCCACAGGGTACAAAGAACAGTTCTTC.

Concerning this clonotype: The junction differs from germline at one of its ends, possibly a read error. The rearrangement links TRBV11-2 to TRBJ1-1; 12 bases are a match to TRBD1. The CDR3 runs 14 residues. CDR1 and CDR2 from the germline V gene are SGHAT and FQNNGV. The CDR3 bases are TGTGACAGCAGCGGGGACAGGGGGCCGACTGAAGCTTTCTTT. Translation gives CDSSGDRGPTEAFF.

This clonotype has ten or more counts. The rearrangement uses TRBV28 and TRBJ1-2, with D perhaps matching TRBD1 (5 bases). Per germline, CDR1 MDHEN and CDR2 SYDVKM. This CDR3 is 12 amino acids long. Trimming shortened V by 7 bases and J by 6 bases, and 12 bases separated the two germline ends. CDR3 protein: CASTFGGDGYTF. The CDR3 nucleotides read TGTGCCAGCACTTTCGGGGGAGATGGCTACACCTTC.

In the case of this clonotype: Since no conserved phenylalanine or tryptophan closes the CDR3, a read error is the likely cause. This chain joins TRBV14 and TRBJ2-1; a weak D match, TRBD2 (6 bases). V dropped 3 bases and J dropped 4 bases, with 10 bases sitting between them. Per the germline V gene, CDR1 is SGHDN and CDR2 is FVKESK. This CDR3 spans 14 amino acids. CDR3 sequence: CASSHRDSYNEQFL. CDR3 bases: TGTGCCAGCAGCCATCGGGACTCGTACAATGAGCAGTTCCTC.

On this clonotype: Germline is not matched at one junction end, which may reflect a read error. The chain uses TRBV10-3 and TRBJ2-3; unclear D gene. Germline V lookup: CDR1 ENHRY, CDR2 SYGVKD. The CDR3 spans 13 residues. Written as DNA, the CDR3 is TGTGCCAACAGTGAGTATGGAGCAGATACGCAGTATTTT. The encoded protein is CANSEYGADTQYF.

This chain joins TRBV7-3 and TRBJ2-3; D is perhaps TRBD2 (6 bases). The CDR3 spans 20 residues. Germline lookup yields CDR1 SGHTA and CDR2 FQGTGA. Trimming shortened V by 5 bases and J by 0 bases, and 27 bases separated the two germline ends. CDR3 loop: CASSAIGTYPRVFSTDTQYF. For the CDR3, the DNA is TGTGCCAGCAGCGCAATTGGGACTTATCCAAGGGTCTTTAGCACAGATACGCAGTATTTT.

With regard to this clonotype: Germline is not matched at one junction end, which may reflect a read error. V usage is TRBV4-1 and J usage is TRBJ2-3, with no clear D. The CDR3 loop spans 19 amino acids. In germline, CDR1 is MGHRA, CDR2 YSYEKL. For the CDR3, the DNA is TGCGCCAGCTGTCAAGATCGGCCTTCCAGGCCTCGCCCAACAGATACACAGTATTTT. Its protein product is CASCQDRPSRPRPTDTQYF.

In the case of this clonotype: Given the absence of the conserved phenylalanine or tryptophan at the CDR3 end, a read error is likely. The rearrangement links TRBV11-2 to TRBJ2-2, with D perhaps assigned TRBD1 or TRBD2 (5 bases each). This CDR3 has 13 residues. CDR1 and CDR2 (germline): SGHAT, FQNNGV. The CDR3 sequence: CASSLINTGDLFY. In DNA form, the CDR3 reads TGTGCCAGCAGCTTAATCAACACCGGGGACCTGTTTTAT.

With respect to this clonotype: Compared with germline, one end of the junction differs, possibly owing to a read error. The rearrangement links TRBV11-2 to TRBJ2-1; TRBD1 is a possible D gene (5 bases). This CDR3 has 14 amino acids. Germline V CDR1 and CDR2: SGHAT, FQNNGV. CDR3 nucleotide sequence: TGTTCCAGCCAAATGCCGCAGGGCGACAATGAGCAGTTCTTC. It yields the protein CSSQMPQGDNEQFF.

This clonotype was detected only once. The CDR3 carries no conserved terminal phenylalanine or tryptophan, so it likely arises from a read error. This chain joins TRBV6-5 and TRBJ1-6; a possible D gene is TRBD1 (6 bases). The germline V gene has CDR1 MNHEY and CDR2 SVGAGI. This CDR3 has 17 amino acids. As DNA, the CDR3 is TGTGCCGGCAGTTATAGGCTTCCCGGACAGTCCGATTCACCCCTCCACTTG. Protein: CAGSYRLPGQSDSPLHL.

A word on this clonotype: The final CDR3 position lacks the conserved phenylalanine or tryptophan, pointing to a likely read error. No DNA is shown, since the ends of the CDR3 on it are uncertain; the CDR3 is the one TCRdb lists. The chain has TRBV6-5 and TRBJ2-1. The CDR3 is 15 amino acids in total, end residues counted. Germline V CDR1 and CDR2: MNHEY, SVGAGI. The CDR3 loop is CASSYSGEVGNEKFI.

The CDR3 reads CASSLEGFGNSPLHF. CDR3 nucleotide sequence: TGCGCCAGCAGCTTGGAAGGGTTCGGCAATTCACCCCTCCACTTT. The V and J genes are TRBV5-1 and TRBJ1-6, with unresolved D. Trimming took 0 bases from V and 7 from J, leaving 11 bases between them. The CDR3 loop spans 15 amino acids. Looked up from germline, CDR1 is SGHRS and CDR2 is YFSETQ.

This sequence joins TRBV5-4 and TRBJ1-2; 8 bases are a match to TRBD1. V dropped 0 bases and J dropped 4; count of bases not matched to a gene: 2. This CDR3 contains 14 residues. Looked up from germline, CDR1 is SGHNT and CDR2 is YYREEE (reference sequence). The chain's CDR3 is CASSLEQGGYGYTF. CDR3 coding DNA: TGTGCCAGCAGCTTGGAACAGGGGGGCTATGGCTACACCTTC.

This clonotype was seen once. At one end the junction does not follow the germline gene, possibly because of a read error. The CDR3: CATSDSIAGEVAGELFF. Here the CDR3 DNA reads TGTGCTACCAGTGACTCGATAGCGGGAGAGGTCGCCGGGGAGCTGTTTTTT. The rearrangement uses TRBV24-1 and TRBJ2-2; 9 bases agree with TRBD2. Per the germline V gene, CDR1 is KGHDR and CDR2 is SFDVKD. The CDR3 totals 17 residues.

About this clonotype: One end of the junction is discordant with germline, which a read error may explain. The V and J genes are TRBV6-5 and TRBJ1-2; D is unresolved. This CDR3 spans 14 amino acids. CDR1 is MNHEY, CDR2 SVGAGI, per germline. The CDR3 loop is CAGSQFSGTNGYTF. The CDR3 region has the DNA TGTGCCGGCAGTCAATTTTCGGGCACCAACGGCTACACCTTC.

As to this clonotype: At one boundary the junction diverges from the germline segment, which might be a read error. The chain has TRBV5-6 and TRBJ1-1, with D hard to call. Germline values: CDR1 SGHDT, CDR2 YYEEEE. This CDR3 is built from 16 residues. The CDR3 DNA sequence: TGTGCCAGCATCTTGGCCTCCGGGAAAGCGAACACTGAAGTTTTCTTT. Translation: CASILASGKANTEVFF.

This clonotype has a single count. At one of its ends the junction is not consistent with the germline gene, which may arise from a read error. The gene calls are TRBV6-1 and TRBJ2-2, with D perhaps TRBD1 or TRBD2 (5 bases each). Per the germline V gene, CDR1 is MNHNS and CDR2 is SASEGT. This CDR3 spans 15 amino acids. The CDR3 loop is CPSSVGVYSTGELFF. The DNA for the CDR3 is TGTCCCAGCAGCGTGGGGGTTTATAGTACCGGGGAACTGTTTTTT.

To note about this clonotype: The CDR3 carries no conserved terminal phenylalanine or tryptophan, so it likely arises from a read error. The genes are TRBV6-1 and TRBJ2-7; D not resolved. Germline V gene lookup returns CDR1 MNHNS and CDR2 SASEGT. The V gene lost 0 bases and the J gene lost 7 bases, with 10 bases spanning the gap. The CDR3 is 13 amino acids. The CDR3 loop reads CASSEAQDREQYI. DNA for the CDR3: TGTGCCAGCAGTGAAGCGCAGGATCGGGAGCAGTACATC.

A note on this clonotype: Mismatch with germline at one junction end may stem from a read error. The rearrangement uses TRBV11-2 and TRBJ2-2; the D gene is possibly TRBD2 (6 bases). The CDR3 is made up of 14 amino acids. In germline, CDR1 is SGHAT, CDR2 FQNNGV. As DNA, the CDR3 is TGTGCCAGCACCTTAGTGCGGGATACCGGGGAGCTGTTTTTT. Its protein is CASTLVRDTGELFF.

Concerning this clonotype itself: A read error is likely, as this CDR3 ends without the conserved phenylalanine or tryptophan. The chain uses TRBV29-1 and TRBJ2-1, with D perhaps matching TRBD1 (5 bases). The CDR3 is 15 residues long. Looked up from germline, CDR1 is SQVTM and CDR2 is ANQGSEA. The DNA for the CDR3 is TGCACCTACGCCGAGACAGACCTAATGTACAATGAGCAGTTCTTA. Amino acids: CTYAETDLMYNEQFL.

A note on this clonotype: A much larger clone sits a single nucleotide away, making a read error possible. The chain recombines TRBV5-1 with TRBJ2-7; D gene ambiguous. V lost 0 bases and J lost 6, with 10 bases in between. Looked up from germline, CDR1 is SGHRS and CDR2 is YFSETQ. This CDR3 region has 13 residues. The CDR3: CASSLGRQPEQYF. DNA for the CDR3: TGCGCCAGCAGCTTGGGGAGACAACCCGAGCAGTACTTC. The whole variable domain, filled in from reference TRBV5-1 and TRBJ2-7, reads KAGVTQTPRYLIKTRGQQVTLSCSPISGHRSVSWYQQTPGQGLQFLFEYFSETQRNKGNFPGRFSGRQFSNSRSEMNVSTLELGDSALYLCASSLGRQPEQYFGPGTRLTVT.

About this clonotype: Germline and junction disagree at one end, which may indicate a read error. The chain couples TRBV11-3 to TRBJ2-1, with 8 bases aligning to TRBD1. Germline-derived CDR1 and CDR2 are SGHNT and YENEEA. The CDR3 extends over 16 amino acids. The CDR3 loop reads CASSLEDRVDMATQFF. DNA of the CDR3: TGTGCCAGCAGCCTAGAGGACAGGGTGGATATGGCCACGCAGTTCTTC. The variable domain in full, completed from reference TRBV11-3 and TRBJ2-1, reads EAGVVQSPRYKIIEKKQPVAFWCNPISGHNTLYWYLQNLGQGPELLIRYENEEAVDDSQLPKDRFSAERLKGVDSTLKIQPAELGDSAVYLCASSLEDRVDMATQFFGPGTRLTVL.

A word on this clonotype: In this CDR3 the conserved last residue, phenylalanine or tryptophan, is missing, so a read error is likely. The rearrangement uses TRBV6-1 and TRBJ2-2, with D perhaps TRBD2 (5 bases). The CDR3 sequence is 16 residues long. CDR1 is MNHNS and CDR2 is SASEGT in the germline V gene. CDR3 in DNA: TGTGTCAGCAGTGGGCTAGCAGGAGTAAACACCGGGGAGCTGTTTTCT. This translates into CVSSGLAGVNTGELFS.

About this clonotype: One junction end does not reproduce the germline sequence, and a read error may be involved. This chain connects TRBV4-1 to TRBJ2-1; D remains unclear. Germline CDR1 reads MGHRA; CDR2 reads YSYEKL. The CDR3 covers 13 residues. In DNA, the CDR3 is TGCGCCAGCACTGAAGTACCTTCGGATGAGCAGCTCTTC. The encoded protein is CASTEVPSDEQLF.